The 17 T cell receptor beta chains below were found in one sample sequenced in a study of long-term antiretroviral therapy in people with HIV. Sequencing used immunoSEQ v3.0 at survey level. Sequencing was performed with immunoSEQ multiplex PCR; in TCRdb, only in-frame clones are kept and a portion is missing. The sample lists 30,000 to 40,000 clones; 60% to 75% were seen once. The sample consisted of unsorted PBMCs, taken 3 years after starting antiretroviral therapy. The receptors were sampled from a man aged 50 or older with HIV.

The rearrangement links TRBV7-8 to TRBJ2-7, with D possibly TRBD1 on 6 matching bases. V lost 4 bases to trimming and J lost 2 bases, with 12 bases between them. Germline V CDR1 and CDR2: SGHVS, FQNEAQ. The length of the CDR3 is 14 residues. CDR3 protein: CASSSGAGPYEQYF. The DNA for the CDR3 is TGTGCCAGCAGCTCAGGGGCAGGGCCCTACGAGCAGTACTTC.

The CDR3 region is CASSFGSTYEQYF. The CDR3 DNA reads as TGTGCCAGCAGCTTCGGCTCTACCTACGAGCAGTACTTC. This chain joins TRBV7-9 and TRBJ2-7; D remains ambiguous. CDR1 and CDR2 from the germline V gene are SEHNR and FQNEAQ (reference sequence). Trimming cost V 3 bases and J 2 bases, with 8 bases left between them. This CDR3 comprises 13 residues. Using reference TRBV7-9 and TRBJ2-7 for the parts outside the CDR3, the full variable domain is DTGVSQNPRHKITKRGQNVTFRCDPISEHNRLYWYRQTLGQGPEFLTYFQNEAQLEKSRLLSDRFSAERPKGSFSTLEIQRTEQGDSAMYLCASSFGSTYEQYFGPGTRLTVT.

The chain couples TRBV29-1 to TRBJ2-1; 7 bases align to TRBD2. Germline values: CDR1 SQVTM, CDR2 ANQGSEA. The CDR3 is 13 amino acids. Losses at the gene ends were 4 bases for V and 4 bases for J; bases not matched to a gene: 4. CDR3 nucleotides: TGCAGCGTTGGTCTAGCGGTGTACAATGAGCAGTTCTTC. It specifies CSVGLAVYNEQFF.

CDR3 in DNA: TGTGCCAGCAGCCTGGACGGGGTCTACAATGAGCAGTTCTTC. Its translation is CASSLDGVYNEQFF. The chain uses TRBV7-2 and TRBJ2-1, with TRBD2 as a possible D gene (5 bases). The V gene lost 5 bases and the J gene lost 3 bases, with 11 bases spanning the gap. This CDR3 comprises 14 residues. The germline V gene has CDR1 SGHTA and CDR2 FQGNSA.

This chain joins TRBV2 and TRBJ1-4; TRBD1 matches at 8 bases. This CDR3 is 15 amino acids long. Trimming at V came to 4 bases and at J to 2 bases, leaving 3 bases not matched to a gene. CDR1 is SNHLY and CDR2 is FYNNEI in the germline V gene. The CDR3 region has the DNA TGTGCCAGCAGTGGTCAGGGGGCGACTAATGAAAAACTGTTTTTT. Amino acid sequence: CASSGQGATNEKLFF.

The J gene is TRBJ2-2, the V gene TRBV7-3; D unresolved. CDR3 size: 16 residues. Trimming took 3 bases from V and 0 from J, leaving 11 bases between them. Germline-derived CDR1 and CDR2 are SGHTA and FQGTGA. The CDR3 DNA reads TGTGCCAGCAGCTTTAGGCGGTCCTCGAACACCGGGGAGCTGTTTTTT. The encoded protein is CASSFRRSSNTGELFF. Full variable domain (remainder filled in from reference TRBV7-3 and TRBJ2-2): GAGVSQTPSNKVTEKGKYVELRCDPISGHTALYWYRQSLGQGPEFLIYFQGTGAADDSGLPNDRFFAVRPEGSVSTLKIQRTERGDSAVYLCASSFRRSSNTGELFFGEGSRLTVL.

V and J are TRBV7-9 and TRBJ1-1; no definite D call. The CDR3 is made up of 12 amino acids. The germline V gene has CDR1 SEHNR and CDR2 FQNEAQ (reference sequence). V gave up 3 bases and J gave up 6 bases, with 8 bases separating them. CDR3 sequence reads: CASSFGEPEAFF. For the CDR3, the DNA is TGTGCCAGCAGCTTCGGAGAACCTGAAGCTTTCTTT.

A word on this clone: Germline and junction disagree at one end, which may indicate a read error. This chain joins TRBV11-2 and TRBJ1-2; D may be TRBD1 (6 bases). CDR1 and CDR2 (germline): SGHAT, FQNNGV. The CDR3 is 12 amino acids. CDR3 in DNA: TGTGCCAGCAGCCGTGGGGCAACGACAGGCTCCTTC. It codes for CASSRGATTGSF.

This clone appeared once. The rearrangement joins TRBV7-6 to TRBJ2-7, with 10 bases fitting TRBD2. The CDR3 covers 16 residues. The V gene end was trimmed by 5 bases and the J gene end by 3 bases; junction bases not matched to a gene: 10. Germline V CDR1 and CDR2: SGHVS, FNYEAQ. The CDR3 sequence is CASSPFVTSGVYEQYF. Written as DNA, the CDR3 is TGTGCCAGCAGCCCGTTCGTTACTAGCGGGGTCTACGAGCAGTACTTC.

With respect to this clone: The identical CDR3 is also encoded by other nucleotide sequences in the sample. The chain uses TRBV7-2 and TRBJ1-3; D gene ambiguous. V lost 6 bases and J lost 2, with 5 bases in between. CDR1 is SGHTA and CDR2 is FQGNSA in the germline V gene. CDR3 length: 12 residues. The CDR3 bases are TGTGCCAGCAGTCTAACTGGAAACACCATATATTTT. Translation: CASSLTGNTIYF.

This chain links TRBV15 with TRBJ2-7, with 8 nucleotides matching TRBD2. CDR1 and CDR2 (germline): LNHNV, YYDKDF (reference sequence). The ends lost 1 base at V and 3 bases at J; junction bases unmatched: 5. The CDR3 loop spans 15 amino acids. The CDR3 sequence is CATSRGRGGSYEQYF. In DNA, the CDR3 is TGTGCCACCAGCAGAGGCCGGGGGGGTAGCTACGAGCAGTACTTC.

This chain connects TRBV5-1 to TRBJ2-2; 10 nucleotides agree with TRBD1. Germline V lookup: CDR1 SGHRS, CDR2 YFSETQ. CDR3 length: 15 amino acids. J gave up 7 bases and V 4 bases, and 7 bases lay outside the gene matches. The DNA for the CDR3 is TGCGCCAGCAGCCCCGACAGGGGGCTCAACGGGGAGCTGTTTTTT. As protein: CASSPDRGLNGELFF.

About this clone itself: The junction and the germline gene differ at one end; a read error may be behind it. The chain links TRBV2 to TRBJ1-2, with 7 nucleotides matching TRBD1. Looked up from germline, CDR1 is SNHLY and CDR2 is FYNNEI. The CDR3 totals 15 residues. The CDR3 region is CASREGLDRNYGYTF. DNA of the CDR3: TGTGCCAGCAGGGAAGGTCTGGACAGGAACTATGGCTACACCTTC.

The chain uses TRBV4-3 and TRBJ1-6, with D tentatively TRBD1 (6 bases). In germline, CDR1 is LGHNA, CDR2 YSLEER. The CDR3 totals 16 residues. V was pared by 4 bases and J by 5 bases, with 15 bases between. The CDR3 loop is CASSPETGLNNSPLHF. Written as DNA, the CDR3 is TGCGCCAGCAGCCCAGAGACAGGCTTAAATAATTCACCCCTCCACTTT.

V usage is TRBV29-1 and J usage is TRBJ1-2; no definite D call. This CDR3 spans 11 amino acids. CDR1 is SQVTM and CDR2 is ANQGSEA in the germline V gene. The V end lost 6 bases, the J end lost 7 bases, and 12 bases lay between the germline ends. For the CDR3, the DNA is TGCAGCGTAGGTGCGGGCCCTGGCTACACCTTC. Protein product: CSVGAGPGYTF.

The rearrangement joins TRBV6-5 to TRBJ2-7; D perhaps matches TRBD2 (5 bases). In germline, CDR1 is MNHEY, CDR2 SVGAGI. V lost 6 bases, J lost 6 bases, and 12 bases lay in between. This CDR3 is 12 amino acids long. CDR3 protein: CASSLDWLEQYF. The CDR3 DNA sequence: TGTGCCAGCAGCCTGGACTGGCTCGAGCAGTACTTC.

The chain joins TRBV5-1 to TRBJ2-5; no clear D gene. Between the trimmed V and J ends, which lost 0 bases and 2 bases, there was a span of 11 bases. The CDR3 sequence is 15 residues long. Germline loops: CDR1 SGHRS, CDR2 YFSETQ. Written as DNA, the CDR3 is TGCGCCAGCAGCTTGGTCTCTGTGGGGCAAGAGACCCAGTACTTC. This sequence encodes CASSLVSVGQETQYF. The whole variable domain, remainder taken from reference TRBV5-1 and TRBJ2-5, is KAGVTQTPRYLIKTRGQQVTLSCSPISGHRSVSWYQQTPGQGLQFLFEYFSETQRNKGNFPGRFSGRQFSNSRSEMNVSTLELGDSALYLCASSLVSVGQETQYFGPGTRLLVL.